This TCR beta chain was recovered during a study of T cells in Graves' hyperthyroidism and ophthalmopathy. This clonotype has just a few counts. Its matching antigen is unknown. V lost 7 bases to trimming and J lost 5 bases; unmatched junction nucleotides: 8. The CDR3 covers 14 residues. It was RNA transcripts that yielded the amplified TCR beta CDR3 regions. The TCR CDR3 first-round RT-PCR relied on the HTBI primer set. Each CDR3 protein gets one entry after TCRdb re-called the multiplex PCR reads with MiXCR. The table shows more than 500,000 distinct CDR3 sequences, with roughly 15% occurring only once. Notes on the study in general: Separating ophthalmopathy from stable hyperthyroidism was achieved by a 13 V-J model.

Individuals with ophthalmopathy presented a Clinical Activity Score of at least 3, a NOSPECS grade of at least 4 and a duration under 3 months. The source of this sequence is a woman aged 40 to 50 with Graves' ophthalmopathy. Input material: blood. The chain uses TRBV12-3 or TRBV12-4 and TRBJ1-5; TRBD1 agrees at 7 bases. The CDR3 reads CASTETGTDQPQHF. The CDR3 region has the DNA TGTGCCAGCACCGAGACAGGGACGGATCAGCCCCAGCATTTT.